This TCR beta chain is drawn from a study of Ad26.COV2.S vaccination and SARS-CoV-2 variants. Overall study context: Donor participated within the Ad26.COV2.S arm of the COV1001 trial. Into the muscle, Ad26.COV2.S was dosed once or twice, 56 days apart. Findings and caveats of the study: Participants in the vaccine arm had higher spike-specific TCR breadth; placebo recipients had lower.

This clone was picked up a small number of times. Its matching antigen is unknown. The table came from immunoSEQ multiplex PCR; TCRdb's copy has only in-frame clones and leaves some out. The sample consists of around 320,000 clones, 87% of them appearing once. Germline assignment: CDR1 KGHSH and CDR2 LQKENI. V was shortened by 1 base and J by 4 bases, with 10 bases between the two germline ends. This CDR3 is built from 14 residues. Treatment given: roughly 18 received Ad26.COV2.S at low or high dose, single or two shots; roughly five received placebo; per-sample allocation not given. Collection of samples fell on day 63 after the first vaccine or placebo injection. It was an adult aged 18-55 years in Boston who was the donor.

The sequence was collected from a person aged 18-65 years who received the Ad26.COV2.S COVID-19 vaccine or a placebo. This material consisted of peripheral blood, taken in a trial of Ad26.COV2.S vaccine versus placebo. The J gene is TRBJ1-2, the V gene TRBV18; D is perhaps TRBD1 (6 bases). The CDR3 sequence is CASSPLRGSYGYTF. DNA for the CDR3: TGTGCCAGCTCACCACTGAGGGGGTCCTATGGCTACACCTTC.